This TCR beta chain was documented in a study of graft-versus-host responses after intestinal transplantation. On the study more broadly: For around three years after anti-thymocyte globulin induction, all recipients took tacrolimus and steroids. Overall study results and limits: Among circulating GvH clones, peak levels were associated with early post-transplant declines in HvG clones. Researchers found GvH clones in recipient marrow, and some showed up first in ileum or blood. The presence of high graft-versus-host to host-versus-graft clonal ratios in allografts characterized patients with graft-donor T cell macrochimerism.

Sequencing used immunoSEQ multiplex PCR; TCRdb keeps in-frame clones, though not all of them. The sample has approximately 50,000 clones, about 87% seen once. The length of the CDR3 is 16 residues. Per the germline V gene, CDR1 is SGHNT and CDR2 is YENEEA. After removal of 5 bases from V and 2 bases from J, the junction contained 8 bases not matched to a gene. Turning to this clone: Its cognate antigen is unknown.

The specimen comprised PBMCs, sampled 26 days after transplant. The V gene is TRBV11-3, the J gene TRBJ2-3; 9 nucleotides agree with TRBD1. This sequence was found in a human patient who received an intestinal transplant, so some T cells may come from the graft donor. As DNA, the CDR3 is TGTGCCAGCAGCACTAGGACAGGGGCGTTCACAGATACGCAGTATTTT. This translates into CASSTRTGAFTDTQYF.